These T cell receptor beta chains were read from a single sample in a study of T cell repertoires in cytomegalovirus infection. TCRdb re-derived calls from the reads in MiXCR, one entry per CDR3 protein. The repertoire has some 800,000 distinct CDR3 sequences, roughly 29% of them found once; the top ten carry 13%. No antigen has been assigned to these receptors. The material sequenced was cultured CD8+ T cells from PBMCs, taken from culture after CMV antigen stimulation. Every receptor here comes from a human donor in good health (CMV status not recorded). Some clones in this sample may be carry-over from other donors' samples. Both conserved end residues are part of each CDR3. A D gene is named only where the DNA matches it firmly. Clone size is given for some rows only: seen once, a few or many times, or a class if the clone is expanded.

V gene: TRBV6-2/TRBV6-3
J gene: TRBJ2-1
D gene: TRBD1
clone size: -
CDR3 protein: CASSQGQLPYNEQFF
CDR3 DNA: TGTGCCAGCAGTCAGGGACAGCTCCCCTACAATGAGCAGTTCTTC

V gene: TRBV6-2/TRBV6-3
J gene: TRBJ1-6
D gene: -
clone size: -
CDR3 protein: CASSYGFAGASVRTEGDSSLHF
CDR3 DNA: TGTGCCAGCAGTTACGGGTTCGCTGGGGCGTCGGTTCGGACAGAGGGGGATTCATCCCTCCACTTT

V gene: TRBV6-5
J gene: TRBJ1-5
D gene: -
clone size: few
CDR3 protein: CASSSHGGQPQHF
CDR3 DNA: TGTGCCAGCAGTTCCCACGGCGGGCAGCCCCAGCATTTT

V gene: TRBV5-1
J gene: TRBJ1-2
D gene: -
clone size: -
CDR3 protein: CASSLDGIANYGYTF
CDR3 DNA: TGCGCCAGCAGCTTGGACGGGATAGCTAACTATGGCTACACCTTC

V gene: TRBV3-1
J gene: TRBJ1-2
D gene: -
clone size: -
CDR3 protein: CASSPRQEKYGYTF
CDR3 DNA: TGTGCCAGCAGCCCCCGACAGGAGAAGTATGGCTACACCTTC

V gene: TRBV20-1
J gene: TRBJ1-1
D gene: TRBD1
clone size: -
CDR3 protein: CSAPEVLDRLKTGAFF
CDR3 DNA: TGCAGTGCTCCTGAGGTCCTGGACAGGCTTAAAACGGGAGCTTTCTTT

V gene: TRBV27
J gene: TRBJ1-2
D gene: -
clone size: -
CDR3 protein: CASRFGGSYGYTF
CDR3 DNA: TGTGCCAGCAGGTTCGGAGGCAGTTATGGCTACACCTTC

V gene: TRBV9
J gene: TRBJ2-2
D gene: TRBD1
clone size: -
CDR3 protein: CASSLSRDRVSTGELFF
CDR3 DNA: TGTGCCAGCAGCCTCTCCCGGGACAGGGTTTCTACCGGGGAGCTGTTTTTT

V gene: TRBV27
J gene: TRBJ1-5
D gene: -
clone size: -
CDR3 protein: CASSNGVQPQHF
CDR3 DNA: TGTGCCAGCAGTAATGGGGTTCAGCCCCAGCATTTT

V gene: TRBV4-3
J gene: TRBJ1-2
D gene: -
clone size: -
CDR3 protein: CASSQDHEGRDGYTF
CDR3 DNA: TGCGCCAGCAGCCAAGATCATGAGGGCCGGGATGGCTACACCTTC

V gene: TRBV27
J gene: TRBJ1-5
D gene: -
clone size: -
CDR3 protein: CASSPRDRPLGNQPQHF
CDR3 DNA: TGTGCCAGCAGCCCCCGGGATCGCCCTCTTGGCAATCAGCCCCAGCATTTT

V gene: TRBV5-1
J gene: TRBJ2-5
D gene: TRBD1
clone size: few
CDR3 protein: CASSYRQGVQETQYF
CDR3 DNA: TGCGCCAGCAGCTACCGACAGGGGGTTCAAGAGACCCAGTACTTC

V gene: TRBV19
J gene: TRBJ1-5
D gene: TRBD1
clone size: few
CDR3 protein: CASRFRRQGGNQPQHF
CDR3 DNA: TGTGCCAGTCGGTTTAGACGACAGGGGGGGAATCAGCCCCAGCATTTT

V gene: TRBV7-2
J gene: TRBJ2-2
D gene: -
clone size: -
CDR3 protein: CASMGGELFF
CDR3 DNA: TGTGCCAGCATGGGGGGGGAGCTGTTTTTT

V gene: TRBV4-2
J gene: TRBJ2-1
D gene: -
clone size: -
CDR3 protein: CASSQALNRYNEQFF
CDR3 DNA: TGTGCCAGCAGCCAAGCTCTGAACAGATACAATGAGCAGTTCTTC

V gene: TRBV6-1
J gene: TRBJ1-1
D gene: TRBD1
clone size: -
CDR3 protein: CASSYGTGGGRGTEAFF
CDR3 DNA: TGTGCCAGCAGTTACGGGACAGGCGGGGGGAGAGGAACTGAAGCTTTCTTT

V gene: TRBV19
J gene: TRBJ1-1
D gene: -
clone size: -
CDR3 protein: CASNLLSGTNTEAFF
CDR3 DNA: TGTGCCAGTAACCTATTGAGTGGTACGAACACTGAAGCTTTCTTT

V gene: TRBV5-6
J gene: TRBJ1-2
D gene: -
clone size: many
CDR3 protein: CASSPATQGFGYTF
CDR3 DNA: TGTGCCAGCAGCCCCGCGACCCAGGGTTTCGGCTACACCTTC

V gene: TRBV4-1
J gene: TRBJ2-5
D gene: -
clone size: -
CDR3 protein: CASSQKRQTYQETQYF
CDR3 DNA: TGCGCCAGCAGCCAAAAGAGACAGACCTACCAAGAGACCCAGTACTTC

V gene: TRBV11-3
J gene: TRBJ2-3
D gene: -
clone size: -
CDR3 protein: CASSLGLRSTDTQYF
CDR3 DNA: TGTGCCAGCAGCTTAGGACTCCGGAGCACAGATACGCAGTATTTT

V gene: TRBV4-1
J gene: TRBJ2-1
D gene: -
clone size: many
CDR3 protein: CASSSKYRNEQFF
CDR3 DNA: TGCGCCAGCAGCTCTAAATATCGGAATGAGCAGTTCTTC

V gene: TRBV9
J gene: TRBJ2-1
D gene: -
clone size: few
CDR3 protein: CASSPRSDEQFF
CDR3 DNA: TGTGCCAGCAGCCCAAGATCAGATGAGCAGTTCTTC

V gene: TRBV5-8
J gene: TRBJ2-1
D gene: TRBD2
clone size: -
CDR3 protein: CASSFTSASNEQFF
CDR3 DNA: TGTGCCAGCAGCTTTACTAGCGCTAGCAATGAGCAGTTCTTC

V gene: TRBV11-2
J gene: TRBJ2-3
D gene: TRBD2
clone size: -
CDR3 protein: CASSAWTSGGSDTQYF
CDR3 DNA: TGTGCCAGCAGCGCGTGGACTAGCGGGGGATCAGATACGCAGTATTTT

V gene: TRBV14
J gene: TRBJ1-1
D gene: TRBD1
clone size: -
CDR3 protein: CASSPNRGGTEAFF
CDR3 DNA: TGTGCCAGCAGCCCGAACAGGGGTGGCACTGAAGCTTTCTTT

V gene: TRBV5-1
J gene: TRBJ2-3
D gene: -
clone size: few
CDR3 protein: CASSLGGTTHFDTQYF
CDR3 DNA: TGCGCCAGCAGCCTCGGAGGGACAACTCATTTTGATACGCAGTATTTT

V gene: TRBV6-1
J gene: TRBJ2-1
D gene: -
clone size: many
CDR3 protein: CASSSRGWASYNEQFF
CDR3 DNA: TGTGCCAGCAGTTCCAGGGGATGGGCCTCCTACAATGAGCAGTTCTTC

V gene: TRBV27
J gene: TRBJ2-7
D gene: TRBD2
clone size: few
CDR3 protein: CASSLPSGGFDEQYF
CDR3 DNA: TGTGCCAGCAGTTTACCTAGCGGGGGGTTCGACGAGCAGTACTTC

V gene: TRBV7-9
J gene: TRBJ1-2
D gene: -
clone size: few
CDR3 protein: CASSLAMGEGLHYGYTF
CDR3 DNA: TGTGCCAGCAGCTTAGCGATGGGAGAGGGGCTACACTATGGCTACACCTTC

V gene: TRBV2
J gene: TRBJ1-2
D gene: -
clone size: -
CDR3 protein: CASNDRLHYTF
CDR3 DNA: TGTGCCAGTAACGACAGGTTACACTACACCTTC

V gene: TRBV7-2
J gene: TRBJ1-5
D gene: TRBD1
clone size: large
CDR3 protein: CASSLRKTGGQPQHF
CDR3 DNA: TGTGCCAGCAGCTTAAGAAAAACAGGGGGTCAGCCCCAGCATTTT

V gene: TRBV6-1
J gene: TRBJ2-7
D gene: TRBD1
clone size: few
CDR3 protein: CASSIGTDYEQYF
CDR3 DNA: TGTGCCAGCAGTATTGGGACAGACTACGAGCAGTACTTC

V gene: TRBV12-3/TRBV12-4
J gene: TRBJ2-3
D gene: -
clone size: few
CDR3 protein: CASSSRTRATGDTQYF
CDR3 DNA: TGTGCCAGCAGTTCACGGACACGCGCAACCGGAGATACGCAGTATTTT

V gene: TRBV7-6
J gene: TRBJ1-2
D gene: TRBD1
clone size: -
CDR3 protein: CASSWTGGGVVNYGYTF
CDR3 DNA: TGTGCCAGCAGTTGGACAGGGGGTGGGGTGGTGAACTATGGCTACACCTTC

V gene: TRBV7-3
J gene: TRBJ1-1
D gene: -
clone size: -
CDR3 protein: CASSNEDMLNTEAFF
CDR3 DNA: TGTGCCAGCAGCAACGAGGACATGTTGAACACTGAAGCTTTCTTT

V gene: TRBV29-1
J gene: TRBJ1-3
D gene: -
clone size: -
CDR3 protein: CSVSPYPGNTIYF
CDR3 DNA: TGCAGCGTTTCCCCCTACCCTGGAAACACCATATATTTT

V gene: TRBV7-3
J gene: TRBJ2-5
D gene: TRBD2
clone size: -
CDR3 protein: CASSLPSGETQYF
CDR3 DNA: TGTGCCAGCAGCTTACCTAGCGGGGAGACCCAGTACTTC

V gene: TRBV6-2/TRBV6-3
J gene: TRBJ2-6
D gene: -
clone size: -
CDR3 protein: CASSYDRSTSGANVLTF
CDR3 DNA: TGTGCCAGCAGTTACGACAGGTCCACGTCTGGGGCCAACGTCCTGACTTTC

V gene: TRBV6-6
J gene: TRBJ1-2
D gene: -
clone size: -
CDR3 protein: CASSSREGGVNYGYTF
CDR3 DNA: TGTGCCAGCAGTTCTAGGGAGGGGGGCGTTAACTATGGCTACACCTTC

V gene: TRBV4-2
J gene: TRBJ1-1
D gene: TRBD1
clone size: few
CDR3 protein: CATYTLDRGETEAFF
CDR3 DNA: TGTGCCACCTACACCCTGGACAGGGGGGAGACTGAAGCTTTCTTT

V gene: TRBV7-2
J gene: TRBJ1-2
D gene: -
clone size: many
CDR3 protein: CAIWAGGNYGYTF
CDR3 DNA: TGTGCCATCTGGGCAGGCGGCAACTATGGCTACACCTTC

V gene: TRBV28
J gene: TRBJ1-2
D gene: -
clone size: -
CDR3 protein: CASSWTSDNYGYTF
CDR3 DNA: TGTGCCAGCAGTTGGACAAGCGATAACTATGGCTACACCTTC

V gene: TRBV9
J gene: TRBJ2-2
D gene: -
clone size: -
CDR3 protein: CATSGDTGELFF
CDR3 DNA: TGTGCCACCTCGGGGGACACCGGGGAGCTGTTTTTT

V gene: TRBV12-3/TRBV12-4
J gene: TRBJ2-5
D gene: TRBD2
clone size: few
CDR3 protein: CASSYLLAGWETQYF
CDR3 DNA: TGTGCCAGCAGTTACTTACTAGCGGGCTGGGAGACCCAGTACTTC